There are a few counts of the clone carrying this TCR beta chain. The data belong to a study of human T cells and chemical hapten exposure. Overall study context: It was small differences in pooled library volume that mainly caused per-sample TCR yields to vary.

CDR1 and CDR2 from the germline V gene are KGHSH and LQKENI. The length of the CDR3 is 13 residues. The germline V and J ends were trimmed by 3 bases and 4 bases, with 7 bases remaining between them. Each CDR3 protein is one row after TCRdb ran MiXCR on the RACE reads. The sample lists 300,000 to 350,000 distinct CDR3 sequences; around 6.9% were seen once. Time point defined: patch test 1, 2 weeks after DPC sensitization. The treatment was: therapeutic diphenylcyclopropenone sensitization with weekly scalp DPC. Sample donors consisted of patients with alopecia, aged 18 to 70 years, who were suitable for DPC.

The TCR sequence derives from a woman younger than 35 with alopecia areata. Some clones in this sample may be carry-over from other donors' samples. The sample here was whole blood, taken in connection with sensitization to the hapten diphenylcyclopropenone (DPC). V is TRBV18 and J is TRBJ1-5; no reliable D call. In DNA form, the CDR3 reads TGTGCCAGCTCACCGGAAGAGAATCAGCCCCAGCATTTT. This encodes CASSPEENQPQHF.